This T cell receptor (beta chain) emerged from a study of PD-1 blockade in classical Hodgkin lymphoma. The time point was: cycle 4 day 1 (C4D1), after 5 to 7 weeks of nivolumab. Every patient experienced relapse after autologous stem cell transplantation, and brentuximab vedotin exposure varied. As for this clone: Antigen: not known.

Overall study results and limits: Complete responders had baseline diversity similar to newly diagnosed patients. Some patients began nivolumab under 1 year after ASCT. These patients were excluded from later analyses.

The CDR3 is 14 residues long. Germline V gene lookup returns CDR1 GTSNPN and CDR2 SVGIG (reference sequence). The V gene end was trimmed by 4 bases and the J gene end by 8 bases; junction bases not matched to a gene: 10. Profiled with immunoSEQ multiplex PCR; TCRdb holds only in-frame clones, not every one. The sample carries some 58,000 clones, around 90% recorded once. The material sequenced was peripheral blood mononuclear cells (PBMCs), taken before the fourth cycle of nivolumab. The chain combines TRBV30 with TRBJ1-3; the match to TRBD1 covers 8 bases. The TCR was taken from a human donor with classical Hodgkin lymphoma. The CDR3 DNA reads TGTGCCTGGAACAGGGGGGATATGGAAGACACCATATATTTT. It yields the protein CAWNRGDMEDTIYF.